Listed below are T cell receptor beta chains from one sample, sequenced in a study of shared clonotypes between healthy human individuals. Generated by immunoSEQ multiplex PCR, the TCRdb table keeps only in-frame clones and is missing some. The repertoire holds 2 million to 2.5 million clones, with approximately 94% as singletons. Sequencing was carried out using naive CD4+ T cells sorted from blood. The receptors shown here come from a man between 18 and 29 years old in good health. The CDR3 runs from the conserved cysteine through the conserved F or W. Fields, in order: J gene, clone size, D gene, V gene, CDR3 DNA, CDR3 protein. D genes are given only for firm matches. Clone size is not always given. Where it is, it says once, few, many or a class for expanded clones.

TRBJ1-2	.	TRBD1	TRBV6-5	TGTGCCAGCAGCCGACAGGGCGTCGGCTACACCTTC	CASSRQGVGYTF
TRBJ1-1	.	.	TRBV20-1	TGCAGTGGTACAAGGAACACTGAAGCTTTCTTT	CSGTRNTEAFF
TRBJ2-7	.	TRBD2	TRBV6-6	TGTGCCAGCAGTCGCCTTAGCGGGGTCTACGAGCAGTACTTC	CASSRLSGVYEQYF
TRBJ1-2	once	TRBD1	TRBV7-9	TGTGCCAGCAGCTTACAGGGGGCCCTCTCTGGCTACACCTTC	CASSLQGALSGYTF
TRBJ2-3	.	.	TRBV7-3	TGTGCCAGCAGTTCAGCCGGGGATACGCAGTATTTT	CASSSAGDTQYF
TRBJ2-7	.	TRBD2	TRBV5-4	TGTGCCAGCAGCTTGTACGGGGCGGGAGGGCCCTACGAGCAGTACTTC	CASSLYGAGGPYEQYF
TRBJ2-7	.	.	TRBV7-2	TGTGCCAGCAGCTACGGACTAGGGGGATCCTACGAGCAGTACTTC	CASSYGLGGSYEQYF
TRBJ1-2	.	TRBD1	TRBV5-5	TGTGCCAGCAGCTCGACAGGGGGCCTCACCTATGGCTACACCTTC	CASSSTGGLTYGYTF
TRBJ1-1	.	.	TRBV29-1	TGCAGCGTTGGATGGCAGAGCCCGAACACTGAAGCTTTCTTT	CSVGWQSPNTEAFF
TRBJ1-2	once	TRBD1	TRBV28	TGTGCCAGCAGTTCCCCCGACAGGGCCTATGGCTACACCTTC	CASSSPDRAYGYTF
TRBJ2-1	.	TRBD2	TRBV5-4	TGTGCCAGCAGCCAGAGCGGGGGGGACCACAATGAGCAGTTCTTC	CASSQSGGDHNEQFF
TRBJ2-3	few	.	TRBV18	TGTGCCAGCTCACAGTCAGATACGCAGTATTTT	CASSQSDTQYF
TRBJ1-1	.	TRBD1	TRBV10-3	TGTGCCATCAGTCCGGGACAGGGTAGGGGTGGCACTGAAGCTTTCTTT	CAISPGQGRGGTEAFF
TRBJ1-5	.	.	TRBV5-4	TGTGCCAGCAGTTTTGACCCCCATCAGCCCCAGCATTTT	CASSFDPHQPQHF
TRBJ1-2	.	.	TRBV21-1	TGTGCCAGCAGCAAAATCCCGACAGGGGTTAACTATGGCTACACCTTC	CASSKIPTGVNYGYTF
TRBJ1-5	.	TRBD1	TRBV6-1	TGTGCCAGCAGTCGGGCGGGACAGGGGCTTCAGCCCCAGCATTTT	CASSRAGQGLQPQHF
TRBJ2-5	once	.	TRBV10-3	TGTGCCATCAGTGCCGGGACCGGACTGGTGGAGACCCAGTACTTC	CAISAGTGLVETQYF
TRBJ2-5	.	TRBD2	TRBV14	TGTGCCAGCAGCCAGCTTACGGGGGGACAAGAGACCCAGTACTTC	CASSQLTGGQETQYF
TRBJ1-6	.	.	TRBV10-3	TGTGCCATCAGTGCGGAAAGTAGGGTAGATAATTCACCCCTCCACTTT	CAISAESRVDNSPLHF
TRBJ2-7	.	TRBD2	TRBV19	TGTGCCAGTAGTCGCGACGGGACGCGGGGGGAGCAGTACTTC	CASSRDGTRGEQYF
TRBJ2-3	.	TRBD1	TRBV29-1	TGCAGCGTTGTGAATACAGGGGCTAGCACAGATACGCAGTATTTT	CSVVNTGASTDTQYF
TRBJ1-3	.	.	TRBV18	TGTGCCAGCTCACCACCGGCAGGGGAAAACACCATATATTTT	CASSPPAGENTIYF
TRBJ2-7	.	.	TRBV6-1	TGTGCCAGCAGACCGGGATCCCGAGCCGGCGAGCAGTACTTC	CASRPGSRAGEQYF
TRBJ2-1	.	TRBD2	TRBV5-1	TGCGCCACCGCTAGCGGGTCGGTGGGTAATGAGCAGTTCTTC	CATASGSVGNEQFF
TRBJ1-1	.	.	TRBV27	TGTGCCAGCCACAAGACTTTGAACACTGAAGCTTTCTTT	CASHKTLNTEAFF
TRBJ2-5	.	TRBD2	TRBV5-1	TGCGCCAGTACTAGCGGGGGCCCTAAGGAGACCCAGTACTTC	CASTSGGPKETQYF
TRBJ2-1	.	TRBD2	TRBV11-2	TGTGCCAGCAGCTTAACCCGGGCGGGAGGTCCCGCCGGGCAGTTCTTC	CASSLTRAGGPAGQFF
TRBJ2-7	.	.	TRBV30	TGTGCCTGGATAGTGCCGGGCTACGAGCAGTACTTC	CAWIVPGYEQYF